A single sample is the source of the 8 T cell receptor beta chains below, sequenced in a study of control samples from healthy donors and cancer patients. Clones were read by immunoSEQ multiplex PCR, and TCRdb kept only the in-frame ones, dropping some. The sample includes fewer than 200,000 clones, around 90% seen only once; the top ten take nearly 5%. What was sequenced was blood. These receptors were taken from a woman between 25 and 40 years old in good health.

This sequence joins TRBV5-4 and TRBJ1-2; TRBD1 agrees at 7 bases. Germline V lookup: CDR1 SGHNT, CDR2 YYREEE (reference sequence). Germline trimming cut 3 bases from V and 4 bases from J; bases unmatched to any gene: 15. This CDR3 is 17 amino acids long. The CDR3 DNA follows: TGTGCCAGCAGCTGGATCGCTAATGAACAGGGGAGCTATGGCTACACCTTC. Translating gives CASSWIANEQGSYGYTF.

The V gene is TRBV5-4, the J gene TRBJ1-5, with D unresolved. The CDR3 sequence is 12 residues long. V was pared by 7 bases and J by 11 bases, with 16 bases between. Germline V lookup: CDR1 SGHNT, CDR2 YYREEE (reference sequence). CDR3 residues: CASPGSNGTQHF. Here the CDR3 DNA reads TGTGCCAGCCCGGGCTCAAATGGAACCCAGCATTTT. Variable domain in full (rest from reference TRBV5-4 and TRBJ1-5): ETGVTQSPTHLIKTRGQQVTLRCSSQSGHNTVSWYQQALGQGPQFIFQYYREEENGRGNFPPRFSGLQFPNYSSELNVNALELDDSALYLCASPGSNGTQHFGDGTRLSIL.

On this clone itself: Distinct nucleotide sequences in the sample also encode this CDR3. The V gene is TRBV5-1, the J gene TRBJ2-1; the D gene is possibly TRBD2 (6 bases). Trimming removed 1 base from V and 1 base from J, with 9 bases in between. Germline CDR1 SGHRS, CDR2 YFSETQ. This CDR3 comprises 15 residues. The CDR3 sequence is CASSLSGESYNEQFF. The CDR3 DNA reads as TGCGCCAGCAGCTTGTCGGGGGAATCCTACAATGAGCAGTTCTTC.

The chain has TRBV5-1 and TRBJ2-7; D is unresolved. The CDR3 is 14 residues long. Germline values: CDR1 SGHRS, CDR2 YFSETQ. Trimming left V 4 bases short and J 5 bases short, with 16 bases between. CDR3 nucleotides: TGCGCCAGCAGCCAAGGGATCGTGGACCACGAGCAGTACGTC. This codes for CASSQGIVDHEQYV.

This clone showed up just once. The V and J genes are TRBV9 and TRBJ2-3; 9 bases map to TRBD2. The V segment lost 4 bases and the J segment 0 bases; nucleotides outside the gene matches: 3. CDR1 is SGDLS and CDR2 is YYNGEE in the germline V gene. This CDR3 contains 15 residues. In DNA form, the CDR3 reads TGTGCCAGCAGCTCTAGCGGGGCTAGCACAGATACGCAGTATTTT. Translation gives CASSSSGASTDTQYF.

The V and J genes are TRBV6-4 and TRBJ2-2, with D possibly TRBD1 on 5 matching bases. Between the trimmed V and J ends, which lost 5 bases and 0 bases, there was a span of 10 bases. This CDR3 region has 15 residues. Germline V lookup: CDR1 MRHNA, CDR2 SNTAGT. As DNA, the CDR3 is TGTGCCAGCAGTCCGACAGCCACGAACACCGGGGAGCTGTTTTTT. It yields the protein CASSPTATNTGELFF.

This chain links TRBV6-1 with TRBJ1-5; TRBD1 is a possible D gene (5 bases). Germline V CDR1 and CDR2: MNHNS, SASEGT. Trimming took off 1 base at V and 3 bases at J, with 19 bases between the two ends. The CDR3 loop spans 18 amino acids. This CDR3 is CASSEEFSRGVYNQPQHF. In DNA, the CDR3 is TGTGCCAGCAGTGAAGAGTTCTCCAGAGGGGTTTACAATCAGCCCCAGCATTTT.

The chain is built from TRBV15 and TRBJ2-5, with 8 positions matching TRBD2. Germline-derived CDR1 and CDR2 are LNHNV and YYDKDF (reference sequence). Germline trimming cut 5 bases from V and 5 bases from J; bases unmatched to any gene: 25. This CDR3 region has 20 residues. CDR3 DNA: TGTGCCACCAGCCCCGGGAGGGGTCTCGGTATAAATAGTGGATGGGAGACCCAGTACTTC. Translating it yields CATSPGRGLGINSGWETQYF.